The sample holds one count of the clone carrying this T cell receptor (beta chain). Germline CDR1 and CDR2: SGHTA and FQGTGA. Losses at the gene ends were 1 base for V and 6 bases for J; bases not matched to a gene: 21. This CDR3 region has 20 residues. As handled by the study authors: Amplification with reference gene primers provided the estimates of nucleated cell counts. The protocol was immunoSEQ multiplex PCR, while the TCRdb copy is restricted to in-frame clones and leaves out a portion. V, J and clone size are those of that table, while D and trimming were read from the DNA. The sample contains tens of thousands of clones, approximately 88% of which appear only once. This specimen comes from a study of blood T cell repertoires in COVID-19. Looking at the study overall: Italy, Spain and the United States were the sources of the convalescent and acute COVID-19 samples. T cells, B-cell-depleted T cells, or PBMCs provided the cDNA or gDNA that served as material.

The rearrangement uses TRBV7-3 and TRBJ2-3; 8 nucleotides line up with TRBD1. The sequence came from a human donor in a cohort sampled during active COVID-19. The sample was peripheral blood. The CDR3 is CASSLSGRGRPRKRLDTQYF. In nucleotides, the CDR3 is TGTGCCAGCAGCTTAAGCGGCAGGGGGCGGCCACGGAAAAGACTGGATACGCAGTATTTT.